This T cell receptor beta chain originates from a study of cytomegalovirus exposure and HLA in healthy donors. Study-level results: Specificity for CMV antigens was confirmed in vitro for three of the CMV-associated chains.

Only a few counts were recorded for this clone. Its antigen is not known. Germline CDR1 SNHLY, CDR2 FYNNEI. CDR3 length: 15 amino acids. V dropped 4 bases and J dropped 4 bases, with 16 bases sitting between them. The PCR contained 60 Vbeta and 13 Jbeta primers. The assay was immunoSEQ multiplex PCR, and TCRdb's table has in-frame clones only and misses some. The sample has approximately 110,000 clones; roughly three quarters are singletons. The rearrangement uses TRBV2 and TRBJ1-1; D remains unclear. This clonotype was sampled from a man aged 25 to 40 in good health and CMV-seronegative. The sequenced material came from PBMCs. CDR3 in amino acids: CASSAGGHGLTEAFF. CDR3 DNA sequence: TGTGCCAGCAGTGCAGGTGGTCACGGCCTCACTGAAGCTTTCTTT. The full variable domain, its missing parts supplied by reference TRBV2 and TRBJ1-1, is EPEVTQTPSHQVTQMGQEVILRCVPISNHLYFYWYRQILGQKVEFLVSFYNNEISEKSEIFDDQFSVERPDGSNFTLKIRSTKLEDSAMYFCASSAGGHGLTEAFFGQGTRLTVV.